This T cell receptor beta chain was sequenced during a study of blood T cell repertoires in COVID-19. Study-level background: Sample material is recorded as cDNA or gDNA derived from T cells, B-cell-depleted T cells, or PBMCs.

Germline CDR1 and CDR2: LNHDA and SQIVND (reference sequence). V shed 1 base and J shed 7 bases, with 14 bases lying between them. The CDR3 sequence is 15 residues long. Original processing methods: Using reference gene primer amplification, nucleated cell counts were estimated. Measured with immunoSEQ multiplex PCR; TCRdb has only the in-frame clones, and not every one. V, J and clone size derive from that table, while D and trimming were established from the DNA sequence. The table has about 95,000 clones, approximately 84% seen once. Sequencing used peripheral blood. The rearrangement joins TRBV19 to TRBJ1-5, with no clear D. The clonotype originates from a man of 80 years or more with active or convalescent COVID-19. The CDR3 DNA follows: TGTGCCAGTAGTATAGCTGATTGGGGAGACCAGCCCCAGCATTTT. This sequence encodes CASSIADWGDQPQHF.